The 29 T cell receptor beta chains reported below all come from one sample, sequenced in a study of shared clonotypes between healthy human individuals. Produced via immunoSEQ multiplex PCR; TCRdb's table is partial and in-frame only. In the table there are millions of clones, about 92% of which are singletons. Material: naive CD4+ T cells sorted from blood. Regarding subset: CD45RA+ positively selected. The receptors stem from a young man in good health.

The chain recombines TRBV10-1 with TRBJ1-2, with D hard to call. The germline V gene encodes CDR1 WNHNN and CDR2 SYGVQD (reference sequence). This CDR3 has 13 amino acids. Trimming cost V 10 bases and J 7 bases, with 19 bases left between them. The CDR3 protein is CANKTNLKGGYTF. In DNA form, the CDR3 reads TGCGCCAACAAGACAAACCTAAAGGGTGGCTACACCTTC.

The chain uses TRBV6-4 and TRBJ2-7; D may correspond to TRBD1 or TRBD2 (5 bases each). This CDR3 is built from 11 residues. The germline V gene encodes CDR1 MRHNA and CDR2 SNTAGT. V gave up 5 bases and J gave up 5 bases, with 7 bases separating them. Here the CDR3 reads CASSRGDEQYF. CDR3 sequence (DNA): TGTGCCAGCAGTAGAGGGGACGAGCAGTACTTC.

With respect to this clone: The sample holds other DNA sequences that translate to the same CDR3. CDR3 protein: CASSLGQGYGYTF. In DNA form, the CDR3 reads TGTGCCAGCAGCTTGGGACAGGGTTATGGCTACACCTTC. The chain employs TRBV7-9 and TRBJ1-2; 9 nucleotides match TRBD1. Germline lookup yields CDR1 SEHNR and CDR2 FQNEAQ (reference sequence). This CDR3 has 13 residues. V lost 3 bases to trimming and J lost 5 bases; unmatched junction nucleotides: 1. Combining the CDR3 with reference TRBV7-9 and TRBJ1-2 gives the whole variable domain DTGVSQNPRHKITKRGQNVTFRCDPISEHNRLYWYRQTLGQGPEFLTYFQNEAQLEKSRLLSDRFSAERPKGSFSTLEIQRTEQGDSAMYLCASSLGQGYGYTFGSGTRLTVV.

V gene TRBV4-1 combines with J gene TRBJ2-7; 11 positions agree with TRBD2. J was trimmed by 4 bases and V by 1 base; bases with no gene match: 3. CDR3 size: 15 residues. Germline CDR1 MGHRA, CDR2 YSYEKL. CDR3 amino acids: CASSQGLAGRYEQYF. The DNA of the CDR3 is TGCGCCAGCAGCCAAGGACTAGCGGGGAGGTACGAGCAGTACTTC.

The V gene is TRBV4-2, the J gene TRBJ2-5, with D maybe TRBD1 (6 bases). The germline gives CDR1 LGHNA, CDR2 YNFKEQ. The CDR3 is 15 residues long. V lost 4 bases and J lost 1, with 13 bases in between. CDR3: CASSRGLDSQETQYF. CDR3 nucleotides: TGTGCCAGCAGCCGCGGCTTGGACAGCCAAGAGACCCAGTACTTC.

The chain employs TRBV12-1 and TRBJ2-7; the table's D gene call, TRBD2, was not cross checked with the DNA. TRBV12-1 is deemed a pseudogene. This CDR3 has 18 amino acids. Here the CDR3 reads CASSFAYRRGITSYEQYF. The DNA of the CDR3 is TGTGCCAGCAGCTTCGCATATCGTCGGGGGATTACGTCCTACGAGCAGTACTTC.

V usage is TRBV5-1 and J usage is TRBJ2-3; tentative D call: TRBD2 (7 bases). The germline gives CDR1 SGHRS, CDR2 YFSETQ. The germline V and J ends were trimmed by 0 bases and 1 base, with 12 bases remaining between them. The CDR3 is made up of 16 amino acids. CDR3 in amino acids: CASSLDWGGGTDTQYF. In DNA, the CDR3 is TGCGCCAGCAGCTTGGACTGGGGGGGCGGCACAGATACGCAGTATTTT.

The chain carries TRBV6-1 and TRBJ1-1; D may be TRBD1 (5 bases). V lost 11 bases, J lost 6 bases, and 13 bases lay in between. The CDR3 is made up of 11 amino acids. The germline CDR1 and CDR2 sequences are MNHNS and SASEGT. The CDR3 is CAAQGRAEAFF. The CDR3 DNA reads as TGTGCCGCCCAGGGTAGAGCTGAAGCTTTCTTT.

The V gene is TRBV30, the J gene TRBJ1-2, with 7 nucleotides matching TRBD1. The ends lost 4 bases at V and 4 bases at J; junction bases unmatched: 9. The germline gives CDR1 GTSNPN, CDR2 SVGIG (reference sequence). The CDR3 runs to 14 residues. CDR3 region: CAWIPGGNSYGYTF. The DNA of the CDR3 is TGTGCCTGGATCCCAGGGGGGAACAGCTATGGCTACACCTTC. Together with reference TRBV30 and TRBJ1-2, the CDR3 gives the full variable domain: SQTIHQWPATLVQPVGSPLSLECTVEGTSNPNLYWYRQAAGRGLQLLFYSVGIGQISSEVPQNLSASRPQDRQFILSSKKLLLSDSGFYLCAWIPGGNSYGYTFGSGTRLTVV.

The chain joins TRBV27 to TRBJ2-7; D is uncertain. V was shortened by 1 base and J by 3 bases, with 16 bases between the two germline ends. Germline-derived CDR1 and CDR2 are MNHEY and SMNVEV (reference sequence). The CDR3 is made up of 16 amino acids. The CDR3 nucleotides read TGTGCCAGCAGTTTATACGGTCGCCAGGCCCTCTACGAGCAGTACTTC. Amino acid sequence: CASSLYGRQALYEQYF.

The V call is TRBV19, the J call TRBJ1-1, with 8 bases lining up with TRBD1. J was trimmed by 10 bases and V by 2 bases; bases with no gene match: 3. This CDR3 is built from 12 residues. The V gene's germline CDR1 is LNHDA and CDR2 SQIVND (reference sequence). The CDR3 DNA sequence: TGTGCCAGTAGTATACCAGGGGGCAGAGCTTTCTTT. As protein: CASSIPGGRAFF.

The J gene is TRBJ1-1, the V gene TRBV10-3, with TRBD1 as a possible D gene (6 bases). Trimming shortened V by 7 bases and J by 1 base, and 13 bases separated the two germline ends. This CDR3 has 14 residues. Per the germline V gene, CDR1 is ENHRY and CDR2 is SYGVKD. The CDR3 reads CAINQDSSNTEAFF. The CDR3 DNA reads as TGTGCCATCAACCAGGACAGTTCGAACACTGAAGCTTTCTTT.

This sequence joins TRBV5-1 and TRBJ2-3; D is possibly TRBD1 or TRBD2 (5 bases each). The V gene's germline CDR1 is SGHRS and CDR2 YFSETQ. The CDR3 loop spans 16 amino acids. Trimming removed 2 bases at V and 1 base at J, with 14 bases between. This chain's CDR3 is CASSFGLPRGTDTQYF. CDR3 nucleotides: TGCGCCAGCAGCTTCGGACTCCCCAGGGGCACAGATACGCAGTATTTT.

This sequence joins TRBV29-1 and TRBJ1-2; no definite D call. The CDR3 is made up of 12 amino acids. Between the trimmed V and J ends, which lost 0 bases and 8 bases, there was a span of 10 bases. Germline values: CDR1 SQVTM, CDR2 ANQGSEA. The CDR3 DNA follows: TGCAGCGTTGAAGAGGCGGGCGACGGCTACACCTTC. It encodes CSVEEAGDGYTF.

The CDR3 is CASSPPGTGISGANVLTF. The CDR3 DNA sequence: TGCGCCAGCAGCCCGCCCGGGACAGGGATCTCTGGGGCCAACGTCCTGACTTTC. The rearrangement joins TRBV5-1 to TRBJ2-6, with TRBD1 matching over 9 bases. This CDR3 is 18 amino acids long. V gave up 4 bases and J gave up 0 bases; unmatched junction bases: 8. The germline gives CDR1 SGHRS, CDR2 YFSETQ. Full variable domain (outside the CDR3, taken from reference TRBV5-1 and TRBJ2-6): KAGVTQTPRYLIKTRGQQVTLSCSPISGHRSVSWYQQTPGQGLQFLFEYFSETQRNKGNFPGRFSGRQFSNSRSEMNVSTLELGDSALYLCASSPPGTGISGANVLTFGAGSRLTVL.

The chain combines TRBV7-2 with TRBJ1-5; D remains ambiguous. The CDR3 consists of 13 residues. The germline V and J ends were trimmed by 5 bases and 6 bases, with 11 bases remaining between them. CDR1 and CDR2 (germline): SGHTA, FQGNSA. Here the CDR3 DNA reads TGTGCCAGCAGCCTAGAGGAGGGTCAGCCCCAGCATTTT. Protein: CASSLEEGQPQHF.

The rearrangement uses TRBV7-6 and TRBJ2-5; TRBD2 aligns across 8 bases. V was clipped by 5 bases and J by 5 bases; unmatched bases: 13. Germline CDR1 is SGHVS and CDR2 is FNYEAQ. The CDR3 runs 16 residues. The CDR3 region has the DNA TGTGCCAGCAGCATAAAGCCGGGACTAGTGGAGGAGACCCAGTACTTC. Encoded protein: CASSIKPGLVEETQYF. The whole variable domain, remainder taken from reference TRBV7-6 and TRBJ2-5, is GAGVSQSPRYKVTKRGQDVALRCDPISGHVSLYWYRQALGQGPEFLTYFNYEAQQDKSGLPNDRFSAERPEGSISTLTIQRTEQRDSAMYRCASSIKPGLVEETQYFGPGTRLLVL.

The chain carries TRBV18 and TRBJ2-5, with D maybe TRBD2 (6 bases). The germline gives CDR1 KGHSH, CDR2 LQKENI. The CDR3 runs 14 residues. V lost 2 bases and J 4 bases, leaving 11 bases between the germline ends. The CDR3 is CASSPTGAGETQYF. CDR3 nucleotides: TGTGCCAGCTCACCAACGGGAGCCGGAGAGACCCAGTACTTC.

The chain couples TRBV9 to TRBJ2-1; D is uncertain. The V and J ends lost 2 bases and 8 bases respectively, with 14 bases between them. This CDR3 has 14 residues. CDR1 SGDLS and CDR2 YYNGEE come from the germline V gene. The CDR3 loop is CASSVHSTPDEQFF. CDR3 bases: TGTGCCAGCAGCGTCCACTCTACCCCGGATGAGCAGTTCTTC.

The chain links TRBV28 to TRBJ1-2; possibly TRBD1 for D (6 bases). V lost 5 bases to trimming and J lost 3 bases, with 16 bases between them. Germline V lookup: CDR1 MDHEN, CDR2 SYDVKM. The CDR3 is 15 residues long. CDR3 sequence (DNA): TGTGCCAGCAGTGCTCCCGAGAGGGGGTACTATGGCTACACCTTC. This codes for CASSAPERGYYGYTF.

The CDR3 region is CASSLGGSQIVELFF. CDR3 nucleotides: TGCGCCAGCAGCTTGGGAGGCTCCCAAATCGTGGAGCTGTTTTTT. The V and J genes are TRBV5-1 and TRBJ2-2; D is undetermined. V was clipped by 0 bases and J by 10 bases, with 16 bases between them. CDR1 is SGHRS, CDR2 YFSETQ, per germline. This CDR3 is built from 15 residues. The full variable domain, rest sourced from reference TRBV5-1 and TRBJ2-2, is KAGVTQTPRYLIKTRGQQVTLSCSPISGHRSVSWYQQTPGQGLQFLFEYFSETQRNKGNFPGRFSGRQFSNSRSEMNVSTLELGDSALYLCASSLGGSQIVELFFGEGSRLTVL.

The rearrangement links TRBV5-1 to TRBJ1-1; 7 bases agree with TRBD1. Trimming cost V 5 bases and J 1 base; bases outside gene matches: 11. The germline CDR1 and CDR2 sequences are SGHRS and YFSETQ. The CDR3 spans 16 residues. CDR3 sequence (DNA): TGCGCCAGCAGGGCCACAGGGGTAGCAGCGAACACTGAAGCTTTCTTT. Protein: CASRATGVAANTEAFF.

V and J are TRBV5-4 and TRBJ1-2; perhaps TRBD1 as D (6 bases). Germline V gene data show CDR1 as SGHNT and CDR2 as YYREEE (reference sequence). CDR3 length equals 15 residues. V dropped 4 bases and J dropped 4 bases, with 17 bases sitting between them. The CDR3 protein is CASSPGGGWGYGYTF. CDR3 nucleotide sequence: TGTGCCAGCAGCCCGGGAGGGGGTTGGGGCTATGGCTACACCTTC.

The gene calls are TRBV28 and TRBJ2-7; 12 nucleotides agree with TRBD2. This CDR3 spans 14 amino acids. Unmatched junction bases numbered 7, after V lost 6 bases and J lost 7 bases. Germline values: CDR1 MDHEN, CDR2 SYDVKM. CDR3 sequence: CASSRDGLAGEQYF. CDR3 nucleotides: TGTGCCAGCAGCCGGGACGGACTAGCGGGGGAGCAGTACTTC.

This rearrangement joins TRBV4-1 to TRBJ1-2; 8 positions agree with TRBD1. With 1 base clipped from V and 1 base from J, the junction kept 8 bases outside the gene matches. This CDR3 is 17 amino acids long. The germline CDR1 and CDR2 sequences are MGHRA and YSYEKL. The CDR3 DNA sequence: TGCGCCAGCAGCCAAGCAAAAGACAGGGGAGGTAACTATGGCTACACCTTC. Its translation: CASSQAKDRGGNYGYTF.

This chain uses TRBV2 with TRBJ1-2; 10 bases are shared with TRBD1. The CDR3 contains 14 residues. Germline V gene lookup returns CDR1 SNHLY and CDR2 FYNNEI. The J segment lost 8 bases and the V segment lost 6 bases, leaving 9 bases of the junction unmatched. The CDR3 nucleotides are TGTGCCAGCAGCGGGACAGGGGAGAGGTTCGGCTACACCTTC. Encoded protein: CASSGTGERFGYTF.

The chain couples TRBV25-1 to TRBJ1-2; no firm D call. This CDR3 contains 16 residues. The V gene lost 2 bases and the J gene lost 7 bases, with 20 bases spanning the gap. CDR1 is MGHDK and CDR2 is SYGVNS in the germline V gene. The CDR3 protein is CASSEEGRQTGLGYTF. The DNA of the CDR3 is TGTGCCAGCAGTGAAGAAGGGAGGCAAACCGGGCTTGGCTACACCTTC.

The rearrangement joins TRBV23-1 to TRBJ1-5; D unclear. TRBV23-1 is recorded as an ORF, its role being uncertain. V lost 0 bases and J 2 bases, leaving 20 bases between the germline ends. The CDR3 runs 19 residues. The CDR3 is CASSQSVEGEERGNQPQHF. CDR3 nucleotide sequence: TGCGCCAGCAGTCAATCGGTGGAAGGTGAGGAACGAGGCAATCAGCCCCAGCATTTT.

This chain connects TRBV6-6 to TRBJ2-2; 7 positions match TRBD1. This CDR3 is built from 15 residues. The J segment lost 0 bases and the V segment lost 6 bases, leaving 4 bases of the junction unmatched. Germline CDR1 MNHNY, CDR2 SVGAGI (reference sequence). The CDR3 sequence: CASRRTGPNTGELFF. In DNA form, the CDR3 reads TGTGCCAGCAGGCGGACAGGTCCGAACACCGGGGAGCTGTTTTTT.